Reported below is one T cell receptor beta chain. Its target is unknown. This sample is part of a study of graft-versus-host responses after intestinal transplantation. Study in general: Recipients got multivisceral, liver-intestinal, or isolated intestinal transplants. Once they had received anti-thymocyte globulin induction, all recipients took tacrolimus and steroids for approximately three years. Study-level results: Detected in recipient marrow were GvH clones, some of which were first observed in ileum or blood. Patients who carried graft-donor T cell macrochimerism also had high graft-versus-host to host-versus-graft clonal ratios in their allografts.

Germline CDR1 is SGHTA and CDR2 is FQGNSA. The CDR3 has 15 amino acids. The ends lost 4 bases at V and 4 bases at J; junction bases unmatched: 7. Here immunoSEQ multiplex PCR was the method, and the copy in TCRdb shows in-frame clones only, minus some. The sample records tens of thousands of clones, around 91% being singletons. Here the sequenced sample was unstimulated CD4+ T cells sorted from spleen or lymph node cells, taken before intestinal transplant. The source of this sequence is a human donor who received an intestinal transplant. The chain carries TRBV7-2 and TRBJ1-2; 9 bases map to TRBD1. CDR3 protein: CASSSQTGGGYGYTF. The CDR3 DNA sequence: TGTGCCAGCAGCTCACAGACAGGGGGGGGCTATGGCTACACCTTC. Looking up the rest from reference TRBV7-2 and TRBJ1-2 gives the full variable domain: GAGVSQSPSNKVTEKGKDVELRCDPISGHTALYWYRQSLGQGLEFLIYFQGNSAPDKSGLPSDRFSAERTGGSVSTLTIQRTQQEDSAVYLCASSSQTGGGYGYTFGSGTRLTVV.